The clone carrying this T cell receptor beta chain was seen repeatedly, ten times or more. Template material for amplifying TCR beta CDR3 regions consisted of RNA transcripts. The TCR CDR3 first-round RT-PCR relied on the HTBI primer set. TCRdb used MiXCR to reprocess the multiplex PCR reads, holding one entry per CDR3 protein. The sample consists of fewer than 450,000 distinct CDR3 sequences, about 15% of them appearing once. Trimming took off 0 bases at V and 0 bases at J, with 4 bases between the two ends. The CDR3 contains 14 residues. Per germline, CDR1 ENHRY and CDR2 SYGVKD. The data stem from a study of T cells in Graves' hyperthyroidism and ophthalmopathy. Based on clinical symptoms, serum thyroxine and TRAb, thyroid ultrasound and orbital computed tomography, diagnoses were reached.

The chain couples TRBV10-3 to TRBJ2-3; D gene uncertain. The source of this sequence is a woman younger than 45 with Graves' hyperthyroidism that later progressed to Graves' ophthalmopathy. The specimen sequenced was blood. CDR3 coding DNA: TGTGCCATCAGTGAGTCGGGTAGCACAGATACGCAGTATTTT. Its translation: CAISESGSTDTQYF.